This T cell receptor beta chain was identified in a study of control samples from healthy donors and cancer patients. TCRdb keeps only in-frame clones here, not all; method: immunoSEQ multiplex PCR. The sample yields about 12,000 clones, over 75% seen once. Notes on this clone: This sample includes further DNA sequences coding for the same CDR3.

Sequenced material: formalin-fixed, paraffin-embedded tissue. The clonotype was recovered from a male donor with melanoma.

Here the CDR3 DNA reads TGCGCCAGCAGCCAAGCGGAGCTAGCGGGAACAGATACGCAGTATTTT. Its translation: CASSQAELAGTDTQYF. This sequence joins TRBV4-1 and TRBJ2-3; TRBD2 matches at 9 bases. The V gene's germline CDR1 is MGHRA and CDR2 YSYEKL. CDR3 length: 16 amino acids. Trimming at V came to 1 base and at J to 3 bases, leaving 5 bases not matched to a gene.